This TCR beta chain was found in a study of molecular identifiers for immune sequencing clone quantification. Study-wide findings and caveats: Identical TCR molecules can share a barcode, and this sharing could underestimate highly expanded clone sizes.

From roughly 20,000 to 1,000,000 sorted cells, naive CD8 libraries were generated with 10%, 30% or 50% RNA. CDR3 length: 15 residues. V lost 8 bases and J lost 5; bases outside the gene matches: 12. Germline lookup yields CDR1 MNHEY and CDR2 SMNVEV (reference sequence). Using its own MiXCR run on the PCR reads, TCRdb lists one record per CDR3 protein. The sample records 600,000 to 650,000 distinct CDR3 sequences, 15% to 20% being singletons. In the case of this clonotype: Its antigen is unidentified.

The TCR comes from a human donor in good health. Some libraries in this study had Jurkat cell RNA spiked in. The sample consisted of naive CD8+ T cells from blood, with Jurkat cell RNA spiked in. Subset denoted: FACS-sorted CD8+CD4-CCR7+CD45RA+ naive T cells. This sequence joins TRBV27 and TRBJ2-1, with 7 positions matching TRBD2. CDR3 coding DNA: TGTGCCAGCCAGTATAACGGGCGGGAGCACAATGAGCAGTTCTTC. Its protein product is CASQYNGREHNEQFF.